This T cell receptor (beta chain) stems from a study of blood T cell repertoires in COVID-19 (TCRdb year 2020). In terms of the full investigation: Samples from collaborators originated in the United States, Italy and Spain and spanned both the acute and convalescent phases of COVID-19. Nearly every sample came with metadata listing a de-identified subject ID, COVID-19 status, age in years and sex. The prospective study material was composed of cDNA or gDNA derived from T cells, B-cell-depleted T cells, or PBMCs. The dataset comprised deeply sampled blood TCRbeta repertoires from subjects exposed to, actively infected with, or recovered from COVID-19. A freely available public database, intended as a resource for researchers studying the immune response to SARS-CoV-2, is where the repertoires were released. The samples were drawn from two sources: the first 160 participants of the ongoing ImmuneRACE study, and over 1,000 subjects contributed by 6 global collaborators. Where available, HLA class I and class II types were obtained from metadata supplied by the sample provider rather than from assay-based typing.

The paper's findings and limits, for the study overall: The quantity of clinical and demographic metadata differed by source and by participant and was supplied without curation.

About this clone itself: What this receptor recognizes is not known. It has no much larger one-base neighbor in the sample; base qualities were not kept.

TCRbeta CDR3 regions were amplified from genomic DNA by means of the immunoSEQ Assay, a bias-controlled multiplex PCR. Per the authors' processing: The number of nucleated cells in each sample was estimated by amplification of reference gene primers within the assay. To quantify the absolute abundance of each unique TCRbeta CDR3 rearrangement, sequence reads were collapsed and filtered. For each sample, productive Simpson clonality was calculated as the square root of Simpson's diversity index over productive rearrangements. What TCRdb holds here is the immuneACCESS table cut down to in-frame rearrangements. Part of the clones is not present; checked against another copy, under half of the missing clones reflect an unresolved V gene, and the others are unexplained. V and J calls and clone size follow that table, whereas D and trimming were derived from the DNA. This sample has 160,000 or so clones in its table, and around 82% of those were observed once. The ten largest clones add up to about 10% of the sample.

The CDR3 numbers 16 residues from cysteine through phenylalanine. Only the CDR3 DNA is retained, 48 bases long and in frame from the first base. For CDR1 and CDR2, the germline V gene (reference sequence) lists SEHNR and FQNEAQ. V is clipped by 5 bases and J by 2 bases, and the sequence between their germline boundaries is 18 bases long. Collaborating institutions collected whole blood in K2EDTA tubes following their own protocols. Collaborator samples were shipped for TCRbeta analysis as frozen whole blood, isolated PBMCs, or DNA extracted from either sample type. Source material: peripheral blood. This receptor chain uses TRBV7-9 and TRBJ1-2, with TRBD1 as a weak D call on 6 bases. The TCR comes from a man aged 60 to 75 with active or convalescent COVID-19. At the DNA level, the sequence is TGTGCCAGCAGCACACCCCTCAGGACAGCGAACTATGGCTACACCTTC. Its protein is CASSTPLRTANYGYTF.